The sequence of this T cell receptor beta chain was determined in a study of cytomegalovirus exposure and HLA in healthy donors. Germline assignment: CDR1 SGHAT and CDR2 FQNNGV. CDR3 length: 16 amino acids. V shed 3 bases, J shed 4 bases, and the junction held 8 bases outside the gene matches. The study's findings and limits: Further analysis, carried out later, found HLA-associated TCR beta chains more clonally expanded than equally common other chains.

PCR amplification relied on 60 Vbeta primers (plus 13 Jbeta primers). In the original workflow: Later analysis identified approximately 88 million unique TCR beta chains, approximately 11 million shared. Profiling relied on immunoSEQ multiplex PCR, and the TCRdb table lists in-frame clones only, not all of them. D and trimming come from the DNA, and the V and J calls and clone size come from that table. The sample contains some 150,000 clones, roughly 79% of which appear only once. About this clone: The antigen is not known.

The sequenced material came from PBMCs. The gene calls are TRBV11-2 and TRBJ2-1; 8 bases are shared with TRBD2. The clonotype comes from a man aged 25 to 45 in good health and CMV-seropositive. CDR3 nucleotide sequence: TGTGCCAGCAGCTTCTCTGGGCAGCGGGAGTACAATGAGCAGTTCTTC. Amino acid sequence: CASSFSGQREYNEQFF.